This is a list of T cell receptor beta chains from one sample in a study of shared clonotypes between healthy human individuals. The method was immunoSEQ multiplex PCR; TCRdb's version includes in-frame clones alone and lacks a portion of them. The sample contains 640,000 or so clones, about 78% of which appear only once. The source material was memory CD4+ T cells sorted from blood. These receptors all stem from a woman younger than 45 in good health. Both conserved end residues are part of each CDR3. Fields, in order: CDR3 length, clone size, V gene, D gene, J gene, CDR3 protein, CDR3 DNA. The D gene is left open where the match is weak. Some rows have no size entry. The others give once, few or many, or a class for an expanded clone.

13	-	TRBV7-2	-	TRBJ1-1	CASSLDLNTEAFF	TGTGCCAGCAGCTTAGATCTGAACACTGAAGCTTTCTTT
13	-	TRBV28	TRBD1	TRBJ1-2	CASSLLEQGRYTF	TGTGCCAGCAGTTTATTAGAACAGGGGAGATACACCTTC
16	many	TRBV5-1	TRBD1	TRBJ2-2	CASSRSGTENTGELFF	TGCGCCAGCAGCCGGTCCGGGACAGAGAACACCGGGGAGCTGTTTTTT
16	-	TRBV19	-	TRBJ1-5	CASTPLAGLGNQPQHF	TGTGCCAGTACCCCTTTGGCGGGTTTGGGCAATCAGCCCCAGCATTTT
15	few	TRBV14	TRBD1	TRBJ2-7	CASSQGPGTGGAQYF	TGTGCCAGCAGCCAAGGTCCCGGGACAGGGGGCGCGCAGTACTTC
16	-	TRBV10-3	TRBD2	TRBJ2-3	CAISEGGSGTTDTQYF	TGTGCCATCAGTGAAGGGGGTAGCGGGACCACAGATACGCAGTATTTT
15	few	TRBV7-3	-	TRBJ2-3	CASSLSPSSPSTQYF	TGTGCCAGCAGCTTAAGTCCTAGCAGCCCATCTACGCAGTATTTT
12	once	TRBV10-3	TRBD1	TRBJ1-2	CATMDRSYGYTF	TGTGCCACAATGGACAGGTCCTATGGCTACACCTTC
13	-	TRBV6-4	-	TRBJ2-1	CASSDSDQEEQFF	TGTGCCAGCAGTGATTCAGACCAGGAGGAGCAGTTCTTC
15	-	TRBV7-9	-	TRBJ1-3	CASTLQVSSGNTIYF	TGTGCCAGCACCCTCCAGGTTTCCTCTGGAAACACCATATATTTT
15	-	TRBV11-2	TRBD2	TRBJ2-1	CASSSLSGGYNEQFF	TGTGCCAGCAGCTCGCTTAGCGGGGGCTACAATGAGCAGTTCTTC
14	once	TRBV28	TRBD2	TRBJ2-7	CASSSLAAIYEQYF	TGTGCCAGCAGTTCACTAGCGGCTATCTACGAGCAGTACTTC